The 9 T cell receptor beta chains below all came from one sample that was sequenced in a study of T-cell reconstitution after alpha-beta-depleted transplantation in children. This sample's TCRbeta library carried unique molecular identifier barcodes. One entry per CDR3 protein, called by TCRdb with MiXCR from the PCR reads. The sample holds approximately 210,000 distinct CDR3 sequences, approximately 17% seen once. Sample: PBMCs, mostly from graft donor cells, taken 360 days after TCRalphabeta/CD19-depleted stem cell transplant. These receptors all stem from a male patient aged 2-15 years who had a stem cell transplant for acute lymphoblastic leukemia, so the T cells may come from the graft donor.

This clonotype was seen a handful of times. In nucleotides, the CDR3 is TGTGCCAGCAGCTGGGGGACAGGTGACACCGGGGAGCTGTTTTTT. It codes for CASSWGTGDTGELFF. The rearrangement links TRBV11-2 to TRBJ2-2; 8 nucleotides agree with TRBD1. The length of the CDR3 is 15 residues. The trim removed 4 bases at V and 3 bases at J, leaving 4 bases unmatched. Germline V gene lookup returns CDR1 SGHAT and CDR2 FQNNGV.

This clonotype was found many times. CDR3 protein: CASRFGSKPFTDTQYF. The DNA for the CDR3 is TGTGCCAGCCGCTTCGGCTCTAAACCTTTCACAGATACGCAGTATTTT. The chain uses TRBV12-3 or TRBV12-4 and TRBJ2-3; D gene unclear. V was pared by 8 bases and J by 2 bases, with 20 bases between. The CDR3 contains 16 residues.

The chain employs TRBV3-1 and TRBJ1-6; D is perhaps TRBD1 (6 bases). The CDR3 has 15 residues. Germline CDR1 is LGHDT and CDR2 is YNNKEL (reference sequence). Trimming removed 3 bases from V and 8 bases from J, with 14 bases in between. The CDR3 here is CASSQDGRGYSPLHF. CDR3 sequence (DNA): TGTGCCAGCAGCCAGGATGGCAGGGGTTATTCACCCCTCCACTTT.

This clonotype was recorded at least ten times. CDR3 in DNA: TGTGCCAGCTCAAGGACATCACCGAGCTCCTACGAGCAGTACTTC. Translation: CASSRTSPSSYEQYF. The chain joins TRBV18 to TRBJ2-7; TRBD1 is a possible D gene (5 bases). The CDR3 is made up of 15 amino acids. V dropped 5 bases and J dropped 0 bases, with 14 bases sitting between them. Germline-derived CDR1 and CDR2 are KGHSH and LQKENI. Complete variable domain (other parts from reference TRBV18 and TRBJ2-7): NAGVMQNPRHLVRRRGQEARLRCSPMKGHSHVYWYRQLPEEGLKFMVYLQKENIIDESGMPKERFSAEFPKEGPSILRIQQVVRGDSAAYFCASSRTSPSSYEQYFGPGTRLTVT.

V gene TRBV5-1 combines with J gene TRBJ2-1; no definite D call. The CDR3 has 16 amino acids. V lost 0 bases, J lost 5 bases, and 15 bases lay in between. In germline, CDR1 is SGHRS, CDR2 YFSETQ. CDR3 nucleotide sequence: TGCGCCAGCAGCTTGGATAATTGGGGATATAACAATGAGCAGTTCTTC. It specifies CASSLDNWGYNNEQFF. Filled out from reference TRBV5-1 and TRBJ2-1, the complete variable domain reads KAGVTQTPRYLIKTRGQQVTLSCSPISGHRSVSWYQQTPGQGLQFLFEYFSETQRNKGNFPGRFSGRQFSNSRSEMNVSTLELGDSALYLCASSLDNWGYNNEQFFGPGTRLTVL.

This clonotype was picked up many times. The chain recombines TRBV2 with TRBJ1-5; D gene unclear. The V and J ends lost 3 bases and 3 bases respectively, with 12 bases between them. Germline lookup yields CDR1 SNHLY and CDR2 FYNNEI. The CDR3 runs to 15 residues. The chain's CDR3 is CASSDDLGSNQPQHF. The DNA for the CDR3 is TGTGCCAGCAGTGACGACCTGGGGTCCAATCAGCCCCAGCATTTT.

The chain recombines TRBV18 with TRBJ2-1; D is perhaps TRBD2 (6 bases). The CDR3 extends over 14 amino acids. Germline CDR1 and CDR2: KGHSH and LQKENI. V was clipped by 6 bases and J by 4 bases, with 13 bases between them. CDR3: CASSRTGRYNEQFF. Written as DNA, the CDR3 is TGTGCCAGCTCTCGTACCGGGAGATACAATGAGCAGTTCTTC.

This clonotype was counted only a few times. The gene calls are TRBV27 and TRBJ2-2; TRBD2 matches at 13 bases. The CDR3 is 18 residues long. The V segment lost 5 bases and the J segment 0 bases; nucleotides outside the gene matches: 6. Germline lookup yields CDR1 MNHEY and CDR2 SMNVEV (reference sequence). The CDR3 sequence is CASSKGTSGAANTGELFF. CDR3 nucleotides: TGTGCCAGCAGTAAAGGGACTAGCGGGGCCGCGAACACCGGGGAGCTGTTTTTT.

This chain links TRBV18 with TRBJ2-3, with D unclear. Trimming stripped 3 bases from V and 0 bases from J, with 10 bases between. Germline CDR1 reads KGHSH; CDR2 reads LQKENI. The length of the CDR3 is 15 residues. CDR3 protein: CASSPTDPSTDTQYF. In DNA, the CDR3 is TGTGCCAGCTCACCGACTGACCCTAGCACAGATACGCAGTATTTT. The full variable domain, with the rest looked up from reference TRBV18 and TRBJ2-3, is NAGVMQNPRHLVRRRGQEARLRCSPMKGHSHVYWYRQLPEEGLKFMVYLQKENIIDESGMPKERFSAEFPKEGPSILRIQQVVRGDSAAYFCASSPTDPSTDTQYFGPGTRLTVL.